These 24 T cell receptor beta chains originate from one sample sequenced in a study of vaccination effects on CD4 cells after COVID-19. These receptors have no identified antigens. Using immunoSEQ multiplex PCR, the repertoire was profiled, and TCRdb retains in-frame clones only, with some absent. The sample has tens of thousands of clones, 70% to 80% seen once. ViraFEST used viral peptide pools to expand antigen-specific CD4+ T cells before sequencing. Once cultured for nine to ten days, the cells underwent separation to obtain CD4+ T cells. No vaccinee had earlier SARS-CoV-2 infection, and nucleocapsid antibodies were negative. The starting material was CD4+ T cells from PBMCs cultured with HCoV-NL63 spike peptides, obtained before COVID-19 vaccination. Source of these receptors: a human donor who received a COVID-19 vaccine.

This clone was observed a single time. The rearrangement joins TRBV5-1 to TRBJ1-4; D unclear. CDR1 is SGHRS, CDR2 YFSETQ, per germline. The CDR3 has 15 residues. Trimming removed 0 bases at V and 4 bases at J, with 10 bases between. The CDR3 bases are TGCGCCAGCAGCTTGGCCGGTAGCCTTAATGAAAAACTGTTTTTT. Translating it yields CASSLAGSLNEKLFF.

V gene TRBV5-6 combines with J gene TRBJ1-4; D unclear. CDR3 length: 14 residues. The germline V gene has CDR1 SGHDT and CDR2 YYEEEE. Trimming removed 0 bases from V and 4 bases from J, with 7 bases in between. This chain's CDR3 is CASSLESVNEKLFF. The CDR3 DNA reads TGTGCCAGCAGCTTGGAGTCAGTTAATGAAAAACTGTTTTTT.

V is TRBV5-1 and J is TRBJ1-4; 7 nucleotides align to TRBD1. Losses at the gene ends were 4 bases for V and 7 bases for J; bases not matched to a gene: 13. This CDR3 is built from 16 residues. Germline CDR1 and CDR2: SGHRS and YFSETQ. The CDR3 reads CASSGGGGGEGEKLFF. The CDR3 nucleotides are TGCGCCAGCAGCGGCGGGGGAGGGGGCGAGGGTGAAAAACTGTTTTTT. The complete variable domain, with remaining parts taken from reference TRBV5-1 and TRBJ1-4, reads KAGVTQTPRYLIKTRGQQVTLSCSPISGHRSVSWYQQTPGQGLQFLFEYFSETQRNKGNFPGRFSGRQFSNSRSEMNVSTLELGDSALYLCASSGGGGGEGEKLFFGSGTQLSVL.

The DNA of the CDR3 is TGTGCCAGCAGCCAAACGGGGGGGGACCGGGAGCTGTTTTTT. This sequence encodes CASSQTGGDRELFF. V usage is TRBV2 and J usage is TRBJ2-2; 8 nucleotides align to TRBD2. J lost 9 bases, V lost 6 bases, and 9 bases had no gene match. The CDR3 consists of 14 residues. In germline, CDR1 is SNHLY, CDR2 FYNNEI.

This chain connects TRBV18 to TRBJ2-1; 7 bases are shared with TRBD2. Germline V gene sequence: CDR1 KGHSH, CDR2 LQKENI. V shed 3 bases, J shed 3 bases, and the junction held 8 bases outside the gene matches. The CDR3 has 16 residues. The CDR3 reads CASSPRREGNYNEQFF. Written as DNA, the CDR3 is TGTGCCAGCTCACCCCGGAGGGAGGGGAACTACAATGAGCAGTTCTTC.

This rearrangement joins TRBV5-6 to TRBJ2-3; 8 bases agree with TRBD2. The CDR3 is made up of 17 amino acids. V shed 1 base and J 1 base; nucleotides not matched to a gene: 8. Germline-derived CDR1 and CDR2 are SGHDT and YYEEEE. The CDR3: CASSLRLGGGGTDTQYF. The CDR3 DNA sequence: TGTGCCAGCAGCTTGAGGCTCGGGGGGGGAGGCACAGATACGCAGTATTTT.

This clone appeared a few times. The chain employs TRBV14 and TRBJ1-6; possibly TRBD1 for D (5 bases). Trimming removed 1 base from V and 6 bases from J, with 10 bases in between. Germline assignment: CDR1 SGHDN and CDR2 FVKESK. This CDR3 is 15 amino acids long. CDR3 amino acids: CASSQGDRPNSPLHF. The CDR3 nucleotides are TGTGCCAGCAGCCAAGGGGACCGGCCTAATTCACCCCTCCACTTT. Full variable domain (rest looked up from reference TRBV14 and TRBJ1-6): EAGVTQFPSHSVIEKGQTVTLRCDPISGHDNLYWYRRVMGKEIKFLLHFVKESKQDESGMPNNRFLAERTGGTYSTLKVQPAELEDSGVYFCASSQGDRPNSPLHFGNGTRLTVT.

The V call is TRBV9, the J call TRBJ2-2; D possibly corresponds to TRBD2 (6 bases). CDR3 length: 15 residues. V gave up 2 bases and J gave up 3 bases, with 11 bases separating them. Germline-derived CDR1 and CDR2 are SGDLS and YYNGEE. The CDR3 here is CASSVLPGDTGELFF. CDR3 sequence (DNA): TGTGCCAGCAGCGTCCTTCCGGGGGACACCGGGGAGCTGTTTTTT. The complete variable domain, with remaining parts taken from reference TRBV9 and TRBJ2-2, reads DSGVTQTPKHLITATGQRVTLRCSPRSGDLSVYWYQQSLDQGLQFLIQYYNGEERAKGNILERFSAQQFPDLHSELNLSSLELGDSALYFCASSVLPGDTGELFFGEGSRLTVL.

The V call is TRBV14, the J call TRBJ2-5, with D unresolved. Trimming removed 0 bases at V and 5 bases at J, with 13 bases between. CDR3 length equals 15 residues. Germline assignment: CDR1 SGHDN and CDR2 FVKESK. CDR3 nucleotides: TGTGCCAGCAGCCAAGATTGGGCGGCCGGTGAGACCCAGTACTTC. This translates into CASSQDWAAGETQYF.

The V call is TRBV5-1, the J call TRBJ1-4; D unclear. The V gene's germline CDR1 is SGHRS and CDR2 YFSETQ. This CDR3 has 14 residues. V was clipped by 3 bases and J by 10 bases, with 16 bases between them. CDR3 protein: CASSSTSDVVKLFF. The CDR3 nucleotides read TGCGCCAGCAGCTCAACTTCCGACGTGGTAAAACTGTTTTTT.

This sequence joins TRBV18 and TRBJ2-5, with D possibly TRBD2 on 6 matching bases. The CDR3 is 15 amino acids. Trimming took 2 bases from V and 2 from J, leaving 12 bases between them. Germline V gene sequence: CDR1 KGHSH, CDR2 LQKENI. CDR3: CASSPGGGAQETQYF. The CDR3 region has the DNA TGTGCCAGCTCACCAGGAGGAGGGGCACAAGAGACCCAGTACTTC.

This clone was counted once. The gene calls are TRBV5-1 and TRBJ2-5; 9 bases map to TRBD1. Germline CDR1 reads SGHRS; CDR2 reads YFSETQ. The junction had 6 bases not matched to a gene; V was cut back by 4 bases and J by 5 bases. CDR3 length equals 14 residues. The CDR3 nucleotides are TGCGCCAGCAGCCAGGACAGGGGAGGCGAGACCCAGTACTTC. It is translated as CASSQDRGGETQYF.

J is TRBJ1-1 and V is TRBV14, with D hard to call. The length of the CDR3 is 13 residues. Trimming removed 5 bases at V and 1 base at J, with 8 bases between. Germline CDR1 SGHDN, CDR2 FVKESK. The CDR3 loop reads CASSSEGNTEAFF. For the CDR3, the DNA is TGTGCCAGCAGCTCCGAAGGGAACACTGAAGCTTTCTTT.

V gene TRBV4-3 combines with J gene TRBJ1-3; 7 bases are a match to TRBD1. V shed 1 base, J shed 4 bases, and the junction held 7 bases outside the gene matches. This CDR3 region has 16 residues. Germline V gene data show CDR1 as LGHNA and CDR2 as YSLEER. CDR3 nucleotide sequence: TGCGCCAGCAGCCAAGGCGAGGGGGCGAGGGGAAACACCATATATTTT. As protein: CASSQGEGARGNTIYF.

J is TRBJ1-1 and V is TRBV5-1; TRBD1 matches at 9 bases. Trimming cost V 4 bases and J 4 bases; bases outside gene matches: 5. The CDR3 runs 14 residues. Per germline, CDR1 SGHRS and CDR2 YFSETQ. In nucleotides, the CDR3 is TGCGCCAGCAGCCCCGGGACAGGGCCCACTGAAGCTTTCTTT. It specifies CASSPGTGPTEAFF.

This clone was detected a few times. V is TRBV7-3 and J is TRBJ1-2, with 7 bases identical to TRBD1. There are 15 residues in the CDR3. Trimming took 1 base from V and 8 from J; bases not matched to a gene: 10. Germline V gene lookup returns CDR1 SGHTA and CDR2 FQGTGA. CDR3 bases: TGTGCCAGCAGCTTAAGGCCGACAGGGCCTGACGGCTACACCTTC. As protein: CASSLRPTGPDGYTF. Full variable domain (rest looked up from reference TRBV7-3 and TRBJ1-2): GAGVSQTPSNKVTEKGKYVELRCDPISGHTALYWYRQSLGQGPEFLIYFQGTGAADDSGLPNDRFFAVRPEGSVSTLKIQRTERGDSAVYLCASSLRPTGPDGYTFGSGTRLTVV.

The chain uses TRBV18 and TRBJ2-3; D gene uncertain. The CDR3 has 13 amino acids. Deletions cut 0 bases from V and 10 bases from J, with 11 bases between. Germline-derived CDR1 and CDR2 are KGHSH and LQKENI. CDR3 sequence: CASSPPSAGAQYF. The CDR3 region has the DNA TGTGCCAGCTCACCACCTTCGGCAGGAGCGCAGTATTTT.

V is TRBV2 and J is TRBJ1-1; D unclear. This CDR3 has 11 residues. Germline CDR1 SNHLY, CDR2 FYNNEI. The germline V and J ends were trimmed by 3 bases and 11 bases, with 10 bases remaining between them. CDR3 nucleotides: TGTGCCAGCAGTGAGGTCCTGGGGGCTTTCTTT. Protein: CASSEVLGAFF.

This rearrangement joins TRBV6-4 to TRBJ2-2; tentatively, D is TRBD2 (5 bases). Germline-derived CDR1 and CDR2 are MRHNA and SNTAGT. The CDR3 length is 15 residues. V shed 3 bases and J shed 2 bases, with 10 bases lying between them. CDR3 in amino acids: CASSEGGFNTGELFF. CDR3 coding DNA: TGTGCCAGCAGTGAAGGAGGTTTTAACACCGGGGAGCTGTTTTTT.

The rearrangement joins TRBV6-5 to TRBJ1-1; a weak D match, TRBD1 (5 bases). The CDR3 sequence is 14 residues long. Germline CDR1 is MNHEY and CDR2 is SVGAGI. Trimming took off 7 bases at V and 5 bases at J, with 17 bases between the two ends. CDR3 DNA sequence: TGTGCCAGCACCCTACGGGGCGGGAATACTGAAGCTTTCTTT. The encoded protein is CASTLRGGNTEAFF.

This clone was found a few times. This chain uses TRBV12-3 or TRBV12-4 with TRBJ1-2; D possibly corresponds to TRBD1 (5 bases). This CDR3 region has 13 residues. Trimming took 6 bases from V and 4 from J, leaving 12 bases between them. The DNA for the CDR3 is TGTGCCAGCAGCCTCAGGGCCGGCTATGGCTACACCTTC. Its translation is CASSLRAGYGYTF.

This clone was counted a few times. The V gene is TRBV5-8, the J gene TRBJ2-5; D remains ambiguous. This CDR3 spans 14 amino acids. Trimming took 2 bases from V and 2 from J, leaving 10 bases between them. Germline values: CDR1 SGHTS, CDR2 YDEGEE. The CDR3 sequence: CASSFLGVQETQYF. For the CDR3, the DNA is TGTGCCAGCAGCTTCCTCGGCGTTCAAGAGACCCAGTACTTC.

The V and J genes are TRBV10-3 and TRBJ1-5; unclear D gene. The CDR3 is 14 residues long. Germline CDR1 ENHRY, CDR2 SYGVKD. The ends were cut back, 0 bases at V and 4 bases at J, with 7 bases in the middle. The CDR3 DNA reads as TGTGCCATCAGTGAGTCGCCCGGGAATCAGCCCCAGCATTTT. Its protein product is CAISESPGNQPQHF.

The CDR3 region has the DNA TGTGCCACCAGTCATAGCCTGCGGAGGGAGCTGTTTTTT. This translates into CATSHSLRRELFF. The chain employs TRBV24-1 and TRBJ2-2; D gene uncertain. The CDR3 is made up of 13 amino acids. The germline CDR1 and CDR2 sequences are KGHDR and SFDVKD. V shed 6 bases and J shed 9 bases, with 13 bases lying between them.